Following are 20 T cell receptor beta chains from one sample sequenced in a study of a mutant IDH1 vaccine in newly diagnosed glioma. Profiled with immunoSEQ multiplex PCR; TCRdb holds only in-frame clones, not every one. This sample yields tens of thousands of clones, of which roughly 80% are seen a single time; approximately 9.5% belongs to the top ten. These TCRs are of unknown antigen specificity. Noted time point: week 11, during vaccination. The investigators gave 300 ug of mutant IDH1 20-mer peptide in each vaccine dose, together with topical imiquimod. The material sequenced was PBMCs, taken from a glioma patient whose treatment included an IDH1 peptide vaccine. The source of these receptors is a woman aged 18-29 years with glioma.

This chain links TRBV19 with TRBJ1-2; D is undetermined. V lost 8 bases and J lost 4, with 26 bases in between. CDR3 length: 17 residues. The germline V gene has CDR1 LNHDA and CDR2 SQIVND (reference sequence). The CDR3, as DNA: TGTGCCAGTTCCGACGGGTTAAGCGGTTTGTCCCGCTATGGCTACACCTTC. Amino acid sequence: CASSDGLSGLSRYGYTF.

The genes are TRBV7-2 and TRBJ2-1; unclear D gene. The germline gives CDR1 SGHTA, CDR2 FQGNSA. This CDR3 spans 12 amino acids. The V and J ends lost 5 bases and 12 bases respectively, with 14 bases between them. CDR3: CASSNGPVGQFF. The DNA for the CDR3 is TGTGCCAGCAGCAACGGACCCGTGGGGCAGTTCTTC.

This clone showed up just a few times. The CDR3 region is CASSEGRSDTDTQYF. CDR3 in DNA: TGTGCCAGCAGTGAGGGGCGGTCGGACACAGATACGCAGTATTTT. V is TRBV6-4 and J is TRBJ2-3; tentatively, D is TRBD1 (5 bases). Between the trimmed V and J ends, which lost 3 bases and 2 bases, there was a span of 12 bases. The CDR3 runs 15 residues. Germline-derived CDR1 and CDR2 are MRHNA and SNTAGT.

J is TRBJ2-6 and V is TRBV27; no definite D call. CDR1 MNHEY and CDR2 SMNVEV come from the germline V gene (reference sequence). Trimming stripped 7 bases from V and 3 bases from J, with 7 bases between. This CDR3 has 13 amino acids. The CDR3 DNA is TGTGCCAGCACCAAAGGTGGGGCCAACGTCCTGACTTTC. Its protein product is CASTKGGANVLTF.

This clone showed up just once. The V gene is TRBV15, the J gene TRBJ2-1; D might be TRBD2 (5 bases). The CDR3 totals 17 residues. From germline, CDR1 is LNHNV and CDR2 YYDKDF (reference sequence). Trimming cost V 0 bases and J 0 bases, with 12 bases left between them. The CDR3 region has the DNA TGTGCCACCAGCAGAGAGGACTTTTGGAGCTCCTACAATGAGCAGTTCTTC. This encodes CATSREDFWSSYNEQFF.

The V call is TRBV5-4, the J call TRBJ2-2, with D possibly being TRBD1 (6 bases). V dropped 4 bases and J dropped 5 bases, with 18 bases sitting between them. Germline V gene lookup returns CDR1 SGHNT and CDR2 YYREEE (reference sequence). The CDR3 is made up of 16 amino acids. The CDR3 spells CASSPGTPQATGELFF. The DNA of the CDR3 is TGTGCCAGCAGCCCCGGGACACCCCAGGCTACCGGGGAGCTGTTTTTT.

This chain links TRBV11-3 with TRBJ1-5; D gene unclear. Trimming pared 2 bases from V and 1 base from J, leaving 3 bases between. Germline values: CDR1 SGHNT, CDR2 YENEEA. The CDR3 is 13 residues long. The CDR3 region is CASSLNSNQPQHF. The CDR3 nucleotides are TGTGCCAGCAGCTTAAACAGCAATCAGCCCCAGCATTTT.

The rearrangement links TRBV6-6 to TRBJ1-3; no definite D call. The V end lost 0 bases, the J end lost 0 bases, and 6 bases lay between the germline ends. The CDR3 extends over 15 amino acids. Germline V lookup: CDR1 MNHNY, CDR2 SVGAGI (reference sequence). The CDR3 coding sequence is TGTGCCAGCAGTTACTCGTACTCCTCTGGAAACACCATATATTTT. Its protein product is CASSYSYSSGNTIYF.

Only one count was recorded for this clone. The chain combines TRBV29-1 with TRBJ2-3; maybe TRBD2 (7 bases). Germline V CDR1 and CDR2: SQVTM, ANQGSEA. The V gene lost 4 bases and the J gene lost 2 bases, with 10 bases spanning the gap. This CDR3 has 13 residues. DNA for the CDR3: TGCAGCGTTGTGGCGGGGGCCACAGATACGCAGTATTTT. Amino acids: CSVVAGATDTQYF.

The chain couples TRBV30 to TRBJ2-1; TRBD2 aligns across 7 bases. Per germline, CDR1 GTSNPN and CDR2 SVGIG (reference sequence). The CDR3 covers 13 residues. Unmatched junction bases numbered 6, after V lost 3 bases and J lost 7 bases. Written as DNA, the CDR3 is TGTGCCTGGAGCGGGGACTATAGGAATGAGCAGTTCTTC. This translates into CAWSGDYRNEQFF.

This clone came up once. The CDR3 is CASSRGTFQETQYF. In DNA form, the CDR3 reads TGTGCCAGCTCACGGGGGACCTTCCAAGAGACCCAGTACTTC. The chain uses TRBV18 and TRBJ2-5; possibly TRBD1 or TRBD2 for D (5 bases each). The CDR3 loop spans 14 amino acids. The germline CDR1 and CDR2 sequences are KGHSH and LQKENI. V was pared by 4 bases and J by 1 base, with 10 bases between.

The chain's CDR3 is CAISELYEQYF. In nucleotides, the CDR3 is TGTGCCATCAGTGAGTTGTACGAGCAGTACTTC. The V call is TRBV10-3, the J call TRBJ2-7; D unclear. The CDR3 is 11 residues long. With 1 base removed from V and 4 bases from J, the gap between germline ends came to 2 bases. The germline gives CDR1 ENHRY, CDR2 SYGVKD.

This clone was observed a single time. J is TRBJ1-3 and V is TRBV2; D unclear. Germline loops: CDR1 SNHLY, CDR2 FYNNEI. V lost 3 bases, J lost 4 bases, and 7 bases lay in between. The CDR3 length is 13 residues. This CDR3 reads CASSEGYGNTIYF. The CDR3 coding sequence is TGTGCCAGCAGTGAGGGTTACGGAAACACCATATATTTT.

This chain links TRBV7-2 with TRBJ1-5; possible D gene TRBD1, 5 bases. The CDR3 spans 14 residues. CDR1 SGHTA and CDR2 FQGNSA come from the germline V gene. V was trimmed by 1 base and J by 3 bases, leaving 7 bases between them. The CDR3 loop is CASSLGRVNQPQHF. The CDR3 DNA is TGTGCCAGCAGCTTAGGCAGGGTCAATCAGCCCCAGCATTTT.

Turning to this clone: An end of the junction does not agree with germline; a read error may underlie this. The chain carries TRBV7-7 and TRBJ2-5; TRBD2 is a possible D gene (6 bases). The CDR3 runs to 13 residues. Germline V lookup: CDR1 SSHAT, CDR2 FNYEAQ (reference sequence). Here the CDR3 reads CASSLVGGETQYF. The CDR3 nucleotides are TGTGCTAGCAGCTTAGTTGGGGGGGAGACCCAGTACTTC.

The V gene is TRBV19, the J gene TRBJ1-3; D is undetermined. Germline lookup yields CDR1 LNHDA and CDR2 SQIVND (reference sequence). The germline V and J ends were trimmed by 9 bases and 0 bases, with 12 bases remaining between them. The length of the CDR3 is 14 residues. CDR3 nucleotides: TGTGCCAGCCGAGGGAGTGACTCTGGAAACACCATATATTTT. Translated, it gives CASRGSDSGNTIYF.

V gene TRBV19 combines with J gene TRBJ2-3; D remains unclear. The CDR3 loop spans 13 amino acids. Germline assignment: CDR1 LNHDA and CDR2 SQIVND (reference sequence). With 3 bases removed from V and 2 bases from J, the gap between germline ends came to 6 bases. CDR3: CASSIVPTDTQYF. In DNA form, the CDR3 reads TGTGCCAGTAGTATCGTTCCCACAGATACGCAGTATTTT.

The chain has TRBV7-2 and TRBJ2-2, with 11 bases that match TRBD2. V was clipped by 5 bases and J by 7 bases; unmatched bases: 9. Germline lookup yields CDR1 SGHTA and CDR2 FQGNSA. This CDR3 is built from 16 residues. The CDR3 sequence: CASSPLAGGPGGELFF. The CDR3 region has the DNA TGTGCCAGCAGCCCCTTAGCGGGAGGGCCCGGCGGGGAGCTGTTTTTT.

The chain joins TRBV5-6 to TRBJ2-3; 7 nucleotides match TRBD1. Germline CDR1 reads SGHDT; CDR2 reads YYEEEE. The CDR3 contains 16 residues. The junction had 13 bases not matched to a gene; V was cut back by 3 bases and J by 6 bases. DNA for the CDR3: TGTGCCAGCAGCTCACCGGGACAGAAAGGGGCTGATACGCAGTATTTT. It encodes CASSSPGQKGADTQYF.

V usage is TRBV7-8 and J usage is TRBJ2-1; 10 bases are shared with TRBD2. V lost 1 base, J lost 7 bases, and 7 bases stayed unmatched. This CDR3 contains 16 residues. Germline V CDR1 and CDR2: SGHVS, FQNEAQ. This CDR3 reads CASSLVAGGVRNEQFF. In DNA form, the CDR3 reads TGTGCCAGCAGCTTAGTAGCGGGGGGTGTAAGAAATGAGCAGTTCTTC. Complete variable domain (other parts from reference TRBV7-8 and TRBJ2-1): GAGVSQSPRYKVAKRGQDVALRCDPISGHVSLFWYQQALGQGPEFLTYFQNEAQLDKSGLPSDRFFAERPEGSVSTLKIQRTQQEDSAVYLCASSLVAGGVRNEQFFGPGTRLTVL.